This note documents a single T cell receptor (beta chain) sequence. The antigen remains unidentified. The PCR made use of 60 Vbeta and 13 Jbeta primers. Libraries were prepared by immunoSEQ multiplex PCR; TCRdb keeps only in-frame clonotypes and omits some of them. This table has under 250,000 clones, 65% to 90% appearing once. The entry originates in a study of cytomegalovirus exposure and HLA in healthy donors. Germline V gives CDR1 SQVTM, CDR2 ANQGSEA. This CDR3 region has 16 residues. With 3 bases clipped from V and 1 base from J, the junction kept 11 bases outside the gene matches. Findings of the study overall: Sequencing had likely introduced a cluster of highly shared sequence variants as an artifact. A later analysis showed that HLA-associated TCR beta chains had undergone more clonal expansion than equally common others.

In nominal health when sampled, donors likely had unrecorded immune exposures nonetheless. Sequencing input: PBMCs. The rearrangement links TRBV29-1 to TRBJ1-1; TRBD1 matches at 7 bases. The receptor was isolated from a woman aged 50 to 60 in good health and CMV-seronegative. The CDR3 spells CSVDITQGGWNTEAFF. The DNA for the CDR3 is TGCAGCGTTGATATCACCCAGGGGGGTTGGAACACTGAAGCTTTCTTT.